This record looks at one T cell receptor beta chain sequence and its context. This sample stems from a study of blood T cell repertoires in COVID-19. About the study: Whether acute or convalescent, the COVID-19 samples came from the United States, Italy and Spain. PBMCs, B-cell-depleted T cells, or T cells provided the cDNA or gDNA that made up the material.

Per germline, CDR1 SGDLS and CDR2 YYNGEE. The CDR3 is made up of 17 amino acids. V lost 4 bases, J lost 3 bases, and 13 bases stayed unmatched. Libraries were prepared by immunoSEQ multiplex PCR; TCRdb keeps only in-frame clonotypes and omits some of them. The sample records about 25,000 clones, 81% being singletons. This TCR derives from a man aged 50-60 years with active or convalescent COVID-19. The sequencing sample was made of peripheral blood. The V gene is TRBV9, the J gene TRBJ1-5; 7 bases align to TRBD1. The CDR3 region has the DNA TGTGCCAGCAGCTTAAACCGGGACAGCTCACTCAATCAGCCCCAGCATTTT. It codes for CASSLNRDSSLNQPQHF.